The entry that follows covers one T cell receptor beta chain sequence. The antigen remains undetermined. Each gene name is a mouse one. Coverage ceases 4 residues before the CDR3 finishes, and the germline J gene fills in the end. Distinct nucleotide sequences in the sample also encode this CDR3. This sample was included in a study of CD8+ T cells in alopecia areata. Study at large: Graft recipients were approximately 6-11-week-old female C3H/HeJ mice, and donor skin originated from 6-12-month-old C3H/HeJ mice with spontaneous alopecia.

Study conclusions and caveats: It was less clear whether patients shared TCRs than it was in mice, possibly because of HLA. Compared with normal scalp, lesional scalp had higher clonality and more expanded CD8+ clones.

Trimming cost V 4 bases and J 1 base, with 8 bases left between them. This CDR3 is built from 13 residues. Germline CDR1 is LGHNA and CDR2 is YNLKQL (reference sequence). Researchers sorted pooled cutaneous lymph node cells on the basis of CD4, CD8alpha, NKG2D, NKG2ACE and other markers. RNA, once extracted, was reverse transcribed into cDNA for use as the sequencing template. Assay used: immunoSEQ multiplex PCR; TCRdb lists only in-frame clones, some missing. Listed for the sample are about 300,000 clones, none seen a single time. This TCR was recovered from a C3H/HeJ mouse with alopecia areata. The mice in this strain carry MHC haplotype H2-k. This sequence joins TRBV5 and TRBJ2-7, with D possibly TRBD1 on 6 matching bases. The sample was CD4+ T cells sorted from a lymph node. The CDR3 bases that were read are TGTGCCAGCAGCCCGGGACAATCCTAT. Its translation: CASSPGQSY. The whole CDR3 sequence reads CASSPGQSYEQYF.